These 20 T cell receptor beta chains originate from one sample sequenced in a study of blood T cell repertoires in COVID-19. Repertoires were generated with immunoSEQ multiplex PCR, while TCRdb's copy carries only in-frame clones and drops some. The sample carries 250,000 or so clones, 85% to 90% recorded once. Sequenced material: peripheral blood. The receptor source for this set is a woman aged 60-70 years with COVID-19, enrolled during active disease.

The genes are TRBV4-1 and TRBJ2-7, with 9 bases that match TRBD2. The trim removed 0 bases at V and 0 bases at J, leaving 3 bases unmatched. The CDR3 loop spans 16 amino acids. From germline, CDR1 is MGHRA and CDR2 YSYEKL. CDR3 region: CASSQDLAGSSYEQYF. DNA for the CDR3: TGCGCCAGCAGCCAAGACCTAGCGGGGAGCTCCTACGAGCAGTACTTC.

The chain uses TRBV7-9 and TRBJ2-5, with TRBD1 identical over 7 bases. Germline CDR1 SEHNR, CDR2 FQNEAQ (reference sequence). The CDR3 is made up of 15 amino acids. With V trimmed by 1 base and J by 2 bases, 4 bases remained unmatched. The CDR3 spells CASSLGTGPQETQYF. The CDR3, as DNA: TGTGCCAGCAGCTTAGGGACAGGTCCGCAAGAGACCCAGTACTTC.

The CDR3 DNA reads as TGTGCCAGCAGTTACGTGGGGGCGAGGCAGCCCCAGCATTTT. Residues: CASSYVGARQPQHF. The chain uses TRBV6-6 and TRBJ1-5; maybe TRBD1 (6 bases). The CDR3 covers 14 residues. Germline CDR1 MNHNY, CDR2 SVGAGI (reference sequence). Deletions cut 2 bases from V and 7 bases from J, with 12 bases between.

This clone was picked up a small number of times. This rearrangement joins TRBV18 to TRBJ2-7; TRBD1 matches 9 bases. The CDR3 runs 13 residues. Germline trimming cut 3 bases from V and 3 bases from J; bases unmatched to any gene: 0. Per the germline V gene, CDR1 is KGHSH and CDR2 is LQKENI. CDR3 loop: CASSPTGGYEQYF. In DNA, the CDR3 is TGTGCCAGCTCACCGACAGGGGGCTACGAGCAGTACTTC. Together with reference TRBV18 and TRBJ2-7, the CDR3 gives the full variable domain: NAGVMQNPRHLVRRRGQEARLRCSPMKGHSHVYWYRQLPEEGLKFMVYLQKENIIDESGMPKERFSAEFPKEGPSILRIQQVVRGDSAAYFCASSPTGGYEQYFGPGTRLTVT.

The chain recombines TRBV4-1 with TRBJ1-3; maybe TRBD1 (6 bases). The CDR3 runs to 16 residues. Germline CDR1 reads MGHRA; CDR2 reads YSYEKL. Trimming left V 2 bases short and J 2 bases short, with 13 bases between. CDR3 region: CASSQNTGSAGNTIYF. The CDR3 DNA sequence: TGCGCCAGCAGCCAAAATACAGGGTCCGCTGGAAACACCATATATTTT.

J is TRBJ2-1 and V is TRBV5-6, with 10 bases fitting TRBD2. This CDR3 region has 19 residues. Per germline, CDR1 SGHDT and CDR2 YYEEEE. The V segment lost 0 bases and the J segment 8 bases; nucleotides outside the gene matches: 17. The DNA for the CDR3 is TGTGCCAGCAGCTTGGCGGGACGGTTAGCGGGGGGTAAGGTCGATGAGCAGTTCTTC. Encoded protein: CASSLAGRLAGGKVDEQFF. The full variable domain, rest sourced from reference TRBV5-6 and TRBJ2-1, is DAGVTQSPTHLIKTRGQQVTLRCSPKSGHDTVSWYQQALGQGPQFIFQYYEEEERQRGNFPDRFSGHQFPNYSSELNVNALLLGDSALYLCASSLAGRLAGGKVDEQFFGPGTRLTVL.

The chain carries TRBV19 and TRBJ1-6; the D gene is possibly TRBD1 (6 bases). Germline V gene lookup returns CDR1 LNHDA and CDR2 SQIVND (reference sequence). This CDR3 is built from 14 residues. The germline V and J ends were trimmed by 9 bases and 6 bases, with 15 bases remaining between them. This CDR3 is CASSAGQFNSPLHF. In DNA, the CDR3 is TGTGCCAGCTCGGCAGGACAGTTTAATTCACCCCTCCACTTT.

The gene calls are TRBV5-1 and TRBJ2-7, with 8 bases matching TRBD1. Trimming removed 3 bases from V and 2 bases from J; junction bases left unmatched: 4. Germline values: CDR1 SGHRS, CDR2 YFSETQ. The CDR3 length is 14 residues. The CDR3 sequence is CASSSTGEPYEQYF. CDR3 bases: TGCGCCAGCAGCTCGACAGGGGAGCCCTACGAGCAGTACTTC.

The table lists this clone with a count of one. The rearrangement links TRBV4-1 to TRBJ1-2, with 9 bases matching TRBD1. The V gene end was trimmed by 1 base and the J gene end by 7 bases; junction bases not matched to a gene: 4. The CDR3 runs 14 residues. CDR1 is MGHRA and CDR2 is YSYEKL in the germline V gene. The CDR3 loop reads CASSQVPGQGGYTF. The CDR3 region has the DNA TGCGCCAGCAGCCAAGTTCCGGGACAGGGTGGCTACACCTTC.

The chain is built from TRBV7-9 and TRBJ1-2; D is uncertain. Deletions cut 5 bases from V and 5 bases from J, with 18 bases between. Germline V CDR1 and CDR2: SEHNR, FQNEAQ (reference sequence). The CDR3 contains 15 residues. In DNA, the CDR3 is TGTGCCAGCAGCCCAGAGGGCAGTACGGCTTATGGCTACACCTTC. The encoded protein is CASSPEGSTAYGYTF.

This chain joins TRBV9 and TRBJ1-6; 7 bases align to TRBD1. Losses at the gene ends were 6 bases for V and 7 bases for J; bases not matched to a gene: 13. Germline-derived CDR1 and CDR2 are SGDLS and YYNGEE. The CDR3 runs 16 residues. CDR3: CASTRDSPMENSPLHF. DNA for the CDR3: TGTGCCAGCACCCGGGACAGCCCGATGGAGAATTCACCCCTCCACTTT.

The V and J genes are TRBV9 and TRBJ1-2; D is uncertain. Looked up from germline, CDR1 is SGDLS and CDR2 is YYNGEE. Trimming shortened V by 3 bases and J by 7 bases, and 16 bases separated the two germline ends. This CDR3 has 14 amino acids. CDR3 loop: CASSAQGVGSGYTF. In DNA form, the CDR3 reads TGTGCCAGCAGCGCACAAGGAGTCGGGAGTGGCTACACCTTC.

The V and J genes are TRBV6-5 and TRBJ1-3; D is uncertain. The CDR3 loop spans 15 amino acids. V lost 2 bases to trimming and J lost 3 bases, with 11 bases between them. In germline, CDR1 is MNHEY, CDR2 SVGAGI. CDR3 in amino acids: CASSYQAPIGNTIYF. The CDR3 coding sequence is TGTGCCAGCAGTTACCAGGCTCCGATTGGAAACACCATATATTTT.

The rearrangement uses TRBV2 and TRBJ2-5; 12 bases fit TRBD2. This CDR3 spans 15 amino acids. Germline lookup yields CDR1 SNHLY and CDR2 FYNNEI. The J segment lost 8 bases and the V segment lost 6 bases, leaving 10 bases of the junction unmatched. The CDR3 DNA reads as TGTGCCAGCAGCCCCCTGTGGACTAGCGGGGTCACCCAGTACTTC. It encodes CASSPLWTSGVTQYF. The full variable domain, its missing parts supplied by reference TRBV2 and TRBJ2-5, is EPEVTQTPSHQVTQMGQEVILRCVPISNHLYFYWYRQILGQKVEFLVSFYNNEISEKSEIFDDQFSVERPDGSNFTLKIRSTKLEDSAMYFCASSPLWTSGVTQYFGPGTRLLVL.

This clone was counted a few times. J is TRBJ1-2 and V is TRBV7-6; 7 nucleotides line up with TRBD1. Germline-derived CDR1 and CDR2 are SGHVS and FNYEAQ. V gave up 5 bases and J gave up 5 bases; unmatched junction bases: 11. This CDR3 spans 15 amino acids. CDR3 DNA sequence: TGTGCCAGCAGCCCTACAGGGGCCGGGGTATATGGCTACACCTTC. It translates to CASSPTGAGVYGYTF.

The V call is TRBV7-2, the J call TRBJ2-5; TRBD1 is a possible D gene (6 bases). Per germline, CDR1 SGHTA and CDR2 FQGNSA. The CDR3 covers 16 residues. V was cut by 4 bases and J by 7 bases, with 22 bases left in between. Written as DNA, the CDR3 is TGTGCCAGCAGCTGGAGTCGAGGGCAGGGGTCTGGGACCCAGTACTTC. It translates to CASSWSRGQGSGTQYF.

This chain uses TRBV7-9 with TRBJ1-2; tentative D call: TRBD1 (5 bases). This CDR3 comprises 16 residues. Germline V CDR1 and CDR2: SEHNR, FQNEAQ (reference sequence). Deletions cut 2 bases from V and 7 bases from J, with 20 bases between. Here the CDR3 reads CASSLLSSQGRGGYTF. The CDR3 nucleotides read TGTGCCAGCAGCTTATTATCCTCCCAGGGCCGTGGTGGCTACACCTTC.

The chain employs TRBV6-5 and TRBJ2-2; 11 bases are a match to TRBD1. Germline loops: CDR1 MNHEY, CDR2 SVGAGI. The V gene end was trimmed by 6 bases and the J gene end by 7 bases; junction bases not matched to a gene: 7. CDR3 size: 15 residues. CDR3 coding DNA: TGTGCCAGCAGATTAGGACAGGGGGCGGGCGGGGAGCTGTTTTTT. This gives the protein CASRLGQGAGGELFF.

V and J are TRBV7-2 and TRBJ2-2, with a tentative D call TRBD2 (7 bases). This CDR3 has 16 amino acids. The germline V gene has CDR1 SGHTA and CDR2 FQGNSA. The germline V and J ends were trimmed by 5 bases and 2 bases, with 15 bases remaining between them. This CDR3 reads CASSPPGGTNTGELFF. The CDR3 DNA follows: TGTGCCAGCAGCCCTCCGGGGGGCACAAACACCGGGGAGCTGTTTTTT.

The CDR3 loop is CASSLGRDNDHEQFF. The CDR3 nucleotides read TGCGCCAGCAGCTTGGGTAGGGACAACGATCATGAGCAGTTCTTC. The V call is TRBV5-1, the J call TRBJ2-1; D perhaps matches TRBD1 (6 bases). Germline lookup yields CDR1 SGHRS and CDR2 YFSETQ. The CDR3 length is 15 residues. Trimming stripped 0 bases from V and 8 bases from J, with 15 bases between.